The 9 T cell receptor beta chains below come from one sample, sequenced in a study of control samples from healthy donors and cancer patients. Only in-frame clones appear in the TCRdb table, and some are missing; sequencing was by immunoSEQ multiplex PCR. The sample yields about 89,000 clones, approximately 87% seen once. The sequencing input was blood. The receptors shown here come from a woman aged 40 to 49 in good health.

This chain connects TRBV9 to TRBJ2-2; 8 nucleotides align to TRBD1. J was trimmed by 7 bases and V by 4 bases; bases with no gene match: 9. The CDR3 totals 15 residues. Germline lookup yields CDR1 SGDLS and CDR2 YYNGEE. This CDR3 reads CASSIQGAQGGELFF. CDR3 in DNA: TGTGCCAGCAGCATTCAGGGGGCGCAAGGCGGGGAGCTGTTTTTT.

This sequence joins TRBV18 and TRBJ2-1; D is perhaps TRBD2 (6 bases). CDR3 length: 14 amino acids. Per germline, CDR1 KGHSH and CDR2 LQKENI. The ends were cut back, 6 bases at V and 7 bases at J, with 16 bases in the middle. The chain's CDR3 is CASSPDYIINEQFF. The CDR3 DNA is TGTGCCAGCTCTCCGGACTACATAATAAATGAGCAGTTCTTC.

This sequence joins TRBV3-1 (or the pseudogene TRBV3-2) and TRBJ1-6; D is uncertain. CDR3 length: 14 amino acids. Per germline, CDR1 LGHDT and CDR2 YNNKEL (reference sequence). The V and J ends lost 5 bases and 8 bases respectively, with 13 bases between them. The CDR3 loop reads CASSFSFFDSPLHF. CDR3 nucleotides: TGTGCCAGCAGCTTCAGTTTTTTCGATTCACCCCTCCACTTT.

The chain combines TRBV5-1 with TRBJ1-3, with 7 bases fitting TRBD1. The ends lost 4 bases at V and 2 bases at J; junction bases unmatched: 6. The CDR3 contains 15 residues. Germline CDR1 SGHRS, CDR2 YFSETQ. CDR3: CASSAGQVPGNTIYF. The CDR3 nucleotides are TGCGCCAGCAGCGCCGGACAGGTGCCTGGAAACACCATATATTTT.

The rearrangement joins TRBV5-1 to TRBJ2-3; 10 bases align to TRBD2. The J segment lost 6 bases and the V segment lost 7 bases, leaving 11 bases of the junction unmatched. The CDR3 runs to 15 residues. Germline-derived CDR1 and CDR2 are SGHRS and YFSETQ. The CDR3 bases are TGCGCCAGCTTACGGAGCGGGGGGGCGTCCGATACGCAGTATTTT. Amino acid sequence: CASLRSGGASDTQYF.

This clone occurred once. The J gene is TRBJ1-2, the V gene TRBV19, with 8 bases fitting TRBD1. V lost 5 bases, J lost 2 bases, and 10 bases stayed unmatched. The CDR3 covers 16 residues. From germline, CDR1 is LNHDA and CDR2 SQIVND (reference sequence). The CDR3 loop reads CASSPRTGRKNYGYTF. The CDR3 DNA follows: TGTGCCAGTAGTCCGCGGACAGGGCGGAAAAACTATGGCTACACCTTC.

V is TRBV6-5 and J is TRBJ1-1; TRBD1 agrees at 8 bases. The V and J ends lost 6 bases and 5 bases, in that order; junction bases with no gene match: 8. CDR1 is MNHEY and CDR2 is SVGAGI in the germline V gene. This CDR3 has 14 amino acids. The CDR3 sequence is CASRADRVGTEAFF. CDR3 DNA sequence: TGTGCCAGCAGGGCGGACAGGGTCGGGACTGAAGCTTTCTTT.

This chain links TRBV2 with TRBJ2-7; TRBD1 matches at 9 bases. The CDR3 is made up of 14 amino acids. Germline CDR1 and CDR2: SNHLY and FYNNEI. V lost 10 bases, J lost 0 bases, and 7 bases stayed unmatched. The CDR3 sequence: CATFRDRVSYEQYF. The CDR3 DNA sequence: TGTGCCACGTTCCGGGACAGGGTCTCCTACGAGCAGTACTTC.

V gene TRBV24-1 combines with J gene TRBJ2-5; the match to TRBD1 covers 10 bases. The CDR3 is made up of 14 amino acids. Germline assignment: CDR1 KGHDR and CDR2 SFDVKD. With V trimmed by 2 bases and J by 4 bases, 0 bases remained unmatched. The chain's CDR3 is CATSDWTGGETQYF. CDR3 DNA sequence: TGTGCCACCAGTGATTGGACAGGGGGAGAGACCCAGTACTTC.